Following are 8 T cell receptor beta chains from one sample sequenced in a study of shared clonotypes between healthy human individuals. Terminally differentiated effector memory CD45RA+ cells were excluded by CCR7 positive selection of CD45RO-negative cells. This table comes from immunoSEQ multiplex PCR, and its TCRdb copy is limited to in-frame clones, with some not included. The sample yields roughly 590,000 clones, about 95% seen once. Sequencing input: naive CD8+ T cells sorted from blood. The receptors originated from a woman aged 25 to 45 in good health.

The V and J genes are TRBV27 and TRBJ2-5; D might be TRBD2 (5 bases). The V gene lost 3 bases and the J gene lost 4 bases, with 9 bases spanning the gap. The CDR3 contains 13 residues. Germline V CDR1 and CDR2: MNHEY, SMNVEV (reference sequence). The CDR3 DNA reads TGTGCCAGCAGTTTGTCTAGCCTAGAGACCCAGTACTTC. As protein: CASSLSSLETQYF.

The J gene is TRBJ2-6, the V gene TRBV5-4; tentative D call: TRBD2 (5 bases). V lost 0 bases and J lost 2, with 12 bases in between. The CDR3 covers 17 residues. In germline, CDR1 is SGHNT, CDR2 YYREEE (reference sequence). In nucleotides, the CDR3 is TGTGCCAGCAGCTTGGATCCGGGGTGGGCTGGGGCCAACGTCCTGACTTTC. It yields the protein CASSLDPGWAGANVLTF.

This clone was detected once. J is TRBJ2-1 and V is TRBV27; D unclear. This CDR3 is 14 amino acids long. V was shortened by 8 bases and J by 7 bases, with 18 bases between the two germline ends. Germline V gene lookup returns CDR1 MNHEY and CDR2 SMNVEV (reference sequence). The CDR3 sequence is CASSFGRMGNEQFF. For the CDR3, the DNA is TGTGCCAGCTCCTTTGGGCGGATGGGGAATGAGCAGTTCTTC.

V usage is TRBV28 and J usage is TRBJ1-5; D perhaps matches TRBD1 (5 bases). The CDR3 is made up of 16 amino acids. V lost 4 bases, J lost 0 bases, and 13 bases lay in between. Germline CDR1 MDHEN, CDR2 SYDVKM. CDR3 loop: CASSSRGTLSNQPQHF. CDR3 coding DNA: TGTGCCAGCAGTTCTCGGGGGACCCTTAGCAATCAGCCCCAGCATTTT.

The chain employs TRBV7-8 and TRBJ2-7; weak D call: TRBD2 (6 bases). Trimming took off 5 bases at V and 0 bases at J, with 11 bases between the two ends. Germline V gene data show CDR1 as SGHVS and CDR2 as FQNEAQ. The length of the CDR3 is 14 residues. CDR3 region: CASSPASASYEQYF. CDR3 nucleotides: TGTGCCAGCAGCCCCGCTAGCGCCTCCTACGAGCAGTACTTC. The full variable domain, completed using reference TRBV7-8 and TRBJ2-7, is GAGVSQSPRYKVAKRGQDVALRCDPISGHVSLFWYQQALGQGPEFLTYFQNEAQLDKSGLPSDRFFAERPEGSVSTLKIQRTQQEDSAVYLCASSPASASYEQYFGPGTRLTVT.

The V and J genes are TRBV7-9 and TRBJ2-2; D might be TRBD2 (5 bases). The CDR3 is 15 residues long. Germline values: CDR1 SEHNR, CDR2 FQNEAQ (reference sequence). Trimming stripped 7 bases from V and 1 base from J, with 13 bases between. The CDR3 sequence is CASIAVGRNTGELFF. The CDR3 coding sequence is TGTGCCAGCATCGCGGTTGGGAGGAACACCGGGGAGCTGTTTTTT.

The CDR3 DNA sequence: TGTGCCAGCAGCCCTCTTACCGGGACGGGCGAGCAGTACTTC. Its protein is CASSPLTGTGEQYF. The chain joins TRBV13 to TRBJ2-7; the D gene could be TRBD1 or TRBD2 (5 bases each). Trimming shortened V by 5 bases and J by 6 bases, and 17 bases separated the two germline ends. Germline assignment: CDR1 PRHDT and CDR2 FYEKMQ (reference sequence). There are 14 residues in the CDR3.

This chain joins TRBV29-1 and TRBJ1-5; the D is unclear. CDR3 length: 14 residues. V was trimmed by 5 bases and J by 0 bases, leaving 11 bases between them. Germline CDR1 and CDR2: SQVTM and ANQGSEA. The CDR3: CSVLSQDSNQPQHF. CDR3 DNA: TGCAGCGTTTTGAGTCAAGATAGCAATCAGCCCCAGCATTTT. Using reference TRBV29-1 and TRBJ1-5 for the parts outside the CDR3, the full variable domain is SAVISQKPSRDICQRGTSLTIQCQVDSQVTMMFWYRQQPGQSLTLIATANQGSEATYESGFVIDKFPISRPNLTFSTLTVSNMSPEDSSIYLCSVLSQDSNQPQHFGDGTRLSIL.